The rows below give T cell receptor beta chains drawn from one sample of a study of blood T cell repertoires in COVID-19. Sequencing used immunoSEQ multiplex PCR; TCRdb keeps in-frame clones, though not all of them. Among 190,000 or so clones listed, roughly four fifths were seen once. Material: PBMCs or T cells enriched from blood (not recorded which). These receptor sequences come from a man aged 35-49 years who had recovered from COVID-19. The CDR3 runs from the conserved cysteine through the conserved F or W. Fields, in order: J gene, V gene, D gene, clone size, CDR3 protein, CDR3 DNA. A D gene is named only where the DNA matches it firmly. Clone size is not always given. Where it is, it says once, few, many or a class for expanded clones.

j_call: TRBJ1-5
v_call: TRBV6-5
d_call: TRBD1
clone_size: .
cdr3_aa: CASRTDRGSQPQHF
cdr3_nt: TGTGCCAGCAGAACTGACAGGGGTAGTCAGCCCCAGCATTTT

j_call: TRBJ1-5
v_call: TRBV7-2
d_call: .
clone_size: .
cdr3_aa: CASSFSGTTSNQPQHF
cdr3_nt: TGTGCCAGCAGCTTTTCCGGGACAACTAGCAATCAGCCCCAGCATTTT

j_call: TRBJ2-3
v_call: TRBV7-8
d_call: .
clone_size: once
cdr3_aa: CASSGSVADPRRGYF
cdr3_nt: TGTGCCAGCAGCGGGAGTGTGGCTGACCCTCGTCGCGGGTATTTT

j_call: TRBJ1-1
v_call: TRBV7-2
d_call: .
clone_size: .
cdr3_aa: CASSLGHQFEAFF
cdr3_nt: TGTGCCAGCAGCTTAGGACACCAGTTTGAAGCTTTCTTT

j_call: TRBJ1-1
v_call: TRBV5-1
d_call: .
clone_size: .
cdr3_aa: CASSLASAANTEAFF
cdr3_nt: TGCGCCAGCAGCTTGGCCTCAGCGGCAAACACTGAAGCTTTCTTT

j_call: TRBJ2-2
v_call: TRBV10-3
d_call: .
clone_size: once
cdr3_aa: CAISESGRGIGELFF
cdr3_nt: TGTGCCATCAGTGAGTCAGGTAGGGGGATCGGGGAGCTGTTTTTT

j_call: TRBJ1-5
v_call: TRBV10-3
d_call: TRBD1
clone_size: few
cdr3_aa: CATSRTGVEDQPQHF
cdr3_nt: TGTGCCACCTCTAGGACAGGCGTTGAAGATCAGCCCCAGCATTTT

j_call: TRBJ1-2
v_call: TRBV13
d_call: TRBD1
clone_size: .
cdr3_aa: CASTTGGNGIYGYTF
cdr3_nt: TGTGCCAGCACGACAGGGGGTAATGGAATCTATGGCTACACCTTC

j_call: TRBJ2-1
v_call: TRBV10-3
d_call: TRBD2
clone_size: .
cdr3_aa: CAISERGTSASSYNEQFF
cdr3_nt: TGTGCCATCAGCGAAAGAGGGACTAGCGCCTCCTCCTACAATGAGCAGTTCTTC

j_call: TRBJ1-1
v_call: TRBV7-8
d_call: .
clone_size: .
cdr3_aa: CASSSSTGVTEAFF
cdr3_nt: TGTGCCAGCAGCTCTTCCACAGGCGTGACTGAAGCTTTCTTT

j_call: TRBJ2-1
v_call: TRBV5-1
d_call: TRBD2
clone_size: .
cdr3_aa: CASSPGVAGEFTYNEQFF
cdr3_nt: TGCGCCAGCAGCCCCGGGGTAGCGGGAGAATTCACCTACAATGAGCAGTTCTTC

j_call: TRBJ2-3
v_call: TRBV7-9
d_call: .
clone_size: many
cdr3_aa: CASSRGSRPSTDTQYF
cdr3_nt: TGTGCCAGCTCACGAGGGAGTAGGCCGAGCACAGATACGCAGTATTTT

j_call: TRBJ2-1
v_call: TRBV11-3
d_call: .
clone_size: once
cdr3_aa: CASSLGDSQYNEQFF
cdr3_nt: TGTGCCAGCAGCTTAGGCGACAGCCAATACAATGAGCAGTTCTTC

j_call: TRBJ1-2
v_call: TRBV6-5
d_call: .
clone_size: .
cdr3_aa: CASSYGGQPYGYTF
cdr3_nt: TGTGCCAGCAGTTATGGGGGCCAACCCTATGGCTACACCTTC

j_call: TRBJ1-6
v_call: TRBV28
d_call: .
clone_size: once
cdr3_aa: CASSSLQGRVSPLHF
cdr3_nt: TGTGCCAGCAGTTCACTCCAGGGTAGGGTTTCACCCCTCCACTTT

j_call: TRBJ2-1
v_call: TRBV30
d_call: .
clone_size: .
cdr3_aa: CAWSVGGPSYNEQFF
cdr3_nt: TGTGCCTGGAGTGTAGGAGGGCCCTCCTACAATGAGCAGTTCTTC

j_call: TRBJ2-3
v_call: TRBV19
d_call: TRBD2
clone_size: .
cdr3_aa: CASSIGGIQRNTQYF
cdr3_nt: TGTGCCAGTAGTATCGGGGGGATACAACGGAATACGCAGTATTTT

j_call: TRBJ1-6
v_call: TRBV27
d_call: .
clone_size: .
cdr3_aa: CASRVRSSYNSPLHF
cdr3_nt: TGTGCCAGCAGGGTTCGGAGCTCCTATAATTCACCCCTCCACTTT

j_call: TRBJ2-1
v_call: TRBV5-1
d_call: TRBD2
clone_size: .
cdr3_aa: CASSPFGLATDEQFF
cdr3_nt: TGCGCCAGCAGCCCTTTCGGACTAGCTACGGATGAGCAGTTCTTC

j_call: TRBJ2-3
v_call: TRBV5-1
d_call: .
clone_size: once
cdr3_aa: CASSPGQITDTQYF
cdr3_nt: TGCGCCAGCAGCCCGGGACAAATCACAGATACGCAGTATTTT

j_call: TRBJ2-2
v_call: TRBV7-2
d_call: TRBD2
clone_size: once
cdr3_aa: CASSLMPSGSAGELFF
cdr3_nt: TGTGCCAGCAGCTTAATGCCTAGCGGGAGCGCCGGGGAGCTGTTTTTT

j_call: TRBJ1-2
v_call: TRBV30
d_call: .
clone_size: .
cdr3_aa: CACPRTTGFRLLGYTF
cdr3_nt: TGTGCCTGTCCCCGGACCACAGGGTTTAGGTTGTTGGGCTACACCTTC

j_call: TRBJ1-5
v_call: TRBV25-1
d_call: .
clone_size: .
cdr3_aa: CASRQGNQPQHF
cdr3_nt: TGTGCCAGCCGACAGGGCAATCAGCCCCAGCATTTT

j_call: TRBJ2-3
v_call: TRBV4-2
d_call: TRBD2
clone_size: few
cdr3_aa: CASSLLAGGDTQYF
cdr3_nt: TGTGCCAGCAGCCTATTAGCGGGAGGAGATACGCAGTATTTT

j_call: TRBJ2-1
v_call: TRBV5-4
d_call: .
clone_size: .
cdr3_aa: CASSASSSSYNEQFF
cdr3_nt: TGTGCCAGCAGCGCTAGCTCCAGCTCCTACAATGAGCAGTTCTTC

j_call: TRBJ2-5
v_call: TRBV9
d_call: .
clone_size: .
cdr3_aa: CASSVDIALQETQYF
cdr3_nt: TGTGCCAGCAGCGTAGATATTGCGTTACAAGAGACCCAGTACTTC

j_call: TRBJ2-3
v_call: TRBV18
d_call: .
clone_size: .
cdr3_aa: CASSRLLQGNTDTQYF
cdr3_nt: TGTGCCAGCTCTCGGCTCCTACAGGGAAACACAGATACGCAGTATTTT

j_call: TRBJ1-3
v_call: TRBV28
d_call: TRBD1
clone_size: .
cdr3_aa: CASSAGTVGGNTIYF
cdr3_nt: TGTGCCAGCAGTGCAGGGACAGTCGGCGGAAACACCATATATTTT

j_call: TRBJ1-5
v_call: TRBV19
d_call: .
clone_size: .
cdr3_aa: CASTPGQTYQPQHF
cdr3_nt: TGTGCCAGTACCCCTGGGCAGACCTATCAGCCCCAGCATTTT

j_call: TRBJ2-3
v_call: TRBV13
d_call: TRBD2
clone_size: .
cdr3_aa: CASSLGLAGYTDTQYF
cdr3_nt: TGTGCCAGCAGCCTGGGACTAGCGGGATACACAGATACGCAGTATTTT

j_call: TRBJ2-3
v_call: TRBV19
d_call: TRBD2
clone_size: .
cdr3_aa: CASSSGRAGDTQYF
cdr3_nt: TGTGCCAGTAGTTCCGGGAGGGCTGGGGATACGCAGTATTTT

j_call: TRBJ1-1
v_call: TRBV9
d_call: TRBD1
clone_size: .
cdr3_aa: CASSGGQAGTEAFF
cdr3_nt: TGTGCCAGCAGCGGAGGACAGGCGGGCACTGAAGCTTTCTTT

j_call: TRBJ1-1
v_call: TRBV6-2/TRBV6-3
d_call: TRBD1
clone_size: .
cdr3_aa: CASSYGGRTGDTEAFF
cdr3_nt: TGTGCCAGCAGTTACGGGGGCCGGACAGGGGACACTGAAGCTTTCTTT

j_call: TRBJ1-1
v_call: TRBV6-5
d_call: TRBD1
clone_size: .
cdr3_aa: CASSYRLGQGAEAFF
cdr3_nt: TGTGCCAGCAGTTACCGTCTGGGACAGGGGGCTGAAGCTTTCTTT

j_call: TRBJ2-1
v_call: TRBV5-1
d_call: TRBD1
clone_size: .
cdr3_aa: CASSGGTGGNEQFF
cdr3_nt: TGCGCCAGCAGCGGGGGGACAGGGGGCAATGAGCAGTTCTTC

j_call: TRBJ2-1
v_call: TRBV11-3
d_call: TRBD2
clone_size: .
cdr3_aa: CASSQRGGINEQFF
cdr3_nt: TGTGCCAGCAGTCAGCGGGGGGGGATCAATGAGCAGTTCTTC

j_call: TRBJ1-1
v_call: TRBV6-5
d_call: TRBD1
clone_size: .
cdr3_aa: CASSVDRGPEAFF
cdr3_nt: TGTGCCAGCAGCGTGGACAGGGGGCCTGAAGCTTTCTTT

j_call: TRBJ2-1
v_call: TRBV7-3
d_call: .
clone_size: once
cdr3_aa: CASSLTSPWSRNNEQFF
cdr3_nt: TGTGCCAGCAGCTTAACGTCGCCCTGGTCTAGAAACAATGAGCAGTTCTTC

j_call: TRBJ2-2
v_call: TRBV9
d_call: TRBD2
clone_size: .
cdr3_aa: CASSGSGSYTGELFF
cdr3_nt: TGTGCCAGCAGCGGTAGCGGGTCGTACACCGGGGAGCTGTTTTTT

j_call: TRBJ2-7
v_call: TRBV29-1
d_call: .
clone_size: .
cdr3_aa: CSVGPGLSYEQYF
cdr3_nt: TGCAGCGTGGGACCGGGACTTTCCTACGAGCAGTACTTC

j_call: TRBJ1-5
v_call: TRBV27
d_call: .
clone_size: .
cdr3_aa: CASSHGQPNQPQHF
cdr3_nt: TGTGCCAGCAGTCACGGACAGCCAAATCAGCCCCAGCATTTT

j_call: TRBJ1-1
v_call: TRBV25-1
d_call: .
clone_size: once
cdr3_aa: CASTRGQNFRAFF
cdr3_nt: TGTGCCAGCACCCGAGGGCAGAACTTTCGAGCTTTCTTT

j_call: TRBJ2-3
v_call: TRBV11-2
d_call: TRBD2
clone_size: .
cdr3_aa: CASSLASGRAGTDTQYF
cdr3_nt: TGTGCCAGCAGCTTAGCTAGCGGGAGGGCCGGCACAGATACGCAGTATTTT

j_call: TRBJ2-1
v_call: TRBV5-6
d_call: TRBD2
clone_size: few
cdr3_aa: CASSLPSGKTYNEQFF
cdr3_nt: TGTGCCAGCAGCTTGCCTAGCGGGAAAACCTACAATGAGCAGTTCTTC

j_call: TRBJ2-1
v_call: TRBV19
d_call: TRBD1
clone_size: once
cdr3_aa: CASLQGQGFYNEQFF
cdr3_nt: TGTGCCAGCCTCCAGGGACAGGGGTTCTACAATGAGCAGTTCTTC

j_call: TRBJ1-2
v_call: TRBV5-6
d_call: TRBD1
clone_size: .
cdr3_aa: CASSLSPTGVSYGYTF
cdr3_nt: TGTGCCAGCAGCTTGTCTCCGACAGGGGTAAGCTATGGCTACACCTTC

j_call: TRBJ1-2
v_call: TRBV28
d_call: .
clone_size: .
cdr3_aa: CASSSLSSVNYGYTF
cdr3_nt: TGTGCCAGCAGCTCCCTGTCGTCCGTTAACTATGGCTACACCTTC

j_call: TRBJ2-3
v_call: TRBV27
d_call: TRBD2
clone_size: .
cdr3_aa: CASSFRLAGGPDTQYF
cdr3_nt: TGTGCCAGCAGTTTTAGGCTAGCGGGAGGTCCAGATACGCAGTATTTT

j_call: TRBJ2-3
v_call: TRBV4-1
d_call: TRBD2
clone_size: once
cdr3_aa: CASSQEGRASGYTDTQYF
cdr3_nt: TGCGCCAGCAGCCAAGAGGGAAGGGCTAGCGGGTACACAGATACGCAGTATTTT

j_call: TRBJ2-1
v_call: TRBV9
d_call: TRBD2
clone_size: once
cdr3_aa: CASSVNSGSFNEQFF
cdr3_nt: TGTGCCAGCAGCGTTAATAGCGGGTCCTTCAATGAGCAGTTCTTC

j_call: TRBJ2-2
v_call: TRBV6-5
d_call: .
clone_size: .
cdr3_aa: CASTFTGISGELFF
cdr3_nt: TGTGCCAGCACCTTCACAGGGATTTCCGGGGAGCTGTTTTTT

j_call: TRBJ2-1
v_call: TRBV21-1
d_call: .
clone_size: .
cdr3_aa: CASKMAYGEFF
cdr3_nt: TGTGCCAGCAAGATGGCTTACGGGGAGTTCTTC